The present entry profiles one T cell receptor (beta chain) with its context. This sample was included in a study of T cell changes during pregnancy in multiple sclerosis. Trimming removed 4 bases from V and 0 bases from J, with 19 bases in between. The CDR3 runs 17 residues. CDR1 and CDR2 (germline): SGHRS, YFSETQ. Some clones are missing from TCRdb's copy, which holds only in-frame ones; the method was immunoSEQ multiplex PCR. The repertoire holds about 49,000 clones, with 85% to 95% as singletons. The rearrangement uses TRBV5-1 and TRBJ2-5, with D perhaps matching TRBD2 (6 bases). Sequences were derived from CD8+ T cells from peripheral blood mononuclear cells, sampled in the first trimester of pregnancy. This clonotype was sampled from a female donor with multiple sclerosis, enrolled in a pregnancy study. This CDR3 reads CASSLRPSATYQETQYF. CDR3 nucleotide sequence: TGCGCCAGCAGCCTCCGTCCTAGCGCCACGTACCAAGAGACCCAGTACTTC. Looking up the rest from reference TRBV5-1 and TRBJ2-5 gives the full variable domain: KAGVTQTPRYLIKTRGQQVTLSCSPISGHRSVSWYQQTPGQGLQFLFEYFSETQRNKGNFPGRFSGRQFSNSRSEMNVSTLELGDSALYLCASSLRPSATYQETQYFGPGTRLLVL.